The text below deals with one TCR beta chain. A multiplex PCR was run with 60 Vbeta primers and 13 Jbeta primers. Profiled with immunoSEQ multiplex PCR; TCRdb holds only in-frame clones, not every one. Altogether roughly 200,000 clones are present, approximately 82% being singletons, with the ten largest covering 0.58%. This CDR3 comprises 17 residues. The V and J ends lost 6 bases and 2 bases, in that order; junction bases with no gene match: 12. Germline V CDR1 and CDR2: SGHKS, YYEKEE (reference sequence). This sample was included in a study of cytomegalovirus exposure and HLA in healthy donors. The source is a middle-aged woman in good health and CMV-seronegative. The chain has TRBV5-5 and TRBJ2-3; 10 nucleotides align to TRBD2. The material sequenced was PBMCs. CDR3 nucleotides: TGTGCCAGCACCCTAGCGGGGGCCGACACCTCCACAGATACGCAGTATTTT. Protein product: CASTLAGADTSTDTQYF.